This T cell receptor (beta chain) is from a study of CD8 T cells in ankylosing spondylitis listed by TCRdb under 2017. As for the study more broadly: T cell receptor beta repertoires were profiled in healthy donors and ankylosing spondylitis patients so that disease-linked TCR variants could be found. The whole study cohort included roughly 110 healthy donors and 20 to 25 ankylosing spondylitis patients. Peripheral blood was sampled, and synovial fluid was also collected from ankylosing spondylitis patients.

On this clonotype: The target of this receptor is not known. Base-call qualities are not available, and no considerably larger clone is one nucleotide away.

Sequencing took place on an Illumina HiSeq 2500. Quantitative 5'-RACE with molecular barcodes was the method used to prepare the TCR beta libraries. The authors processed their data as follows. A new computational method based on a probabilistic model of VDJ rearrangement was used to identify disease-linked TCR variants. TCRdb reran the public reads through fastp at Q25 and MiXCR, keeping productive beta chains. Each entry is one CDR3 protein sequence, shown with its most common DNA and genes. TCRdb, not the original authors, processed these V and J calls. In this sample the table shows roughly 150,000 distinct CDR3 sequences, around 8.9% of which occur a single time. More than 12% of the sample is taken by the ten largest. The junction shows trimming of 0 bases on V and 3 bases on J, plus 18 bases between the germline ends. From a lookup of the germline V gene (reference sequence), CDR1 and CDR2 are LGHDT and YNNKEL. Measured from the cysteine to the phenylalanine, the CDR3 is 17 residues long. Only the CDR3 DNA stays, 51 bases, in frame from base 1.

The full study reports these points: Some motif variants had previously been reported in the synovial fluid and blood of reactive arthritis patients, which suggests shared mechanisms of disease initiation. A TCR beta motif made up of roughly eight highly homologous amino acid variants appeared to be characteristic of blood from ankylosing spondylitis patients. According to the report, matched synovial fluid samples from ankylosing spondylitis patients were significantly enriched for the disease-linked clones. In peripheral blood, the disease-linked clones were found at relatively low frequencies and had a CD8+ phenotype.

The chain is assembled from TRBV3-1 and TRBJ2-7; confidence is insufficient to name the D gene. This receptor was taken from a female donor with ankylosing spondylitis or in good health (not recorded which). The specimen sequenced was blood, either unsorted or a sorted T cell fraction (not recorded which). The nucleotide sequence reads TGTGCCAGCAGCCAAGAGGTCGGAGACGTCAAACTCTACGAGCAGTACTTC. This translates into CASSQEVGDVKLYEQYF.